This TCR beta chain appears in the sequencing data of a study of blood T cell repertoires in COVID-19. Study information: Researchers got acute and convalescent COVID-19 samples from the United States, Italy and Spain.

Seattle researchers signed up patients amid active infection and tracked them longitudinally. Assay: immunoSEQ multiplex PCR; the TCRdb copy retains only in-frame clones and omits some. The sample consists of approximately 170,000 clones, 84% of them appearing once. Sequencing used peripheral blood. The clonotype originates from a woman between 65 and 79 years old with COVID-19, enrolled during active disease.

In DNA, the CDR3 is TGTGCCAGCATGGGCGAAAACTATGGCTACACCTTC. Translating gives CASMGENYGYTF. J is TRBJ1-2 and V is TRBV2; no reliable D call. The germline V gene encodes CDR1 SNHLY and CDR2 FYNNEI. This CDR3 comprises 12 residues. Trimming cost V 7 bases and J 2 bases, with 8 bases left between them.